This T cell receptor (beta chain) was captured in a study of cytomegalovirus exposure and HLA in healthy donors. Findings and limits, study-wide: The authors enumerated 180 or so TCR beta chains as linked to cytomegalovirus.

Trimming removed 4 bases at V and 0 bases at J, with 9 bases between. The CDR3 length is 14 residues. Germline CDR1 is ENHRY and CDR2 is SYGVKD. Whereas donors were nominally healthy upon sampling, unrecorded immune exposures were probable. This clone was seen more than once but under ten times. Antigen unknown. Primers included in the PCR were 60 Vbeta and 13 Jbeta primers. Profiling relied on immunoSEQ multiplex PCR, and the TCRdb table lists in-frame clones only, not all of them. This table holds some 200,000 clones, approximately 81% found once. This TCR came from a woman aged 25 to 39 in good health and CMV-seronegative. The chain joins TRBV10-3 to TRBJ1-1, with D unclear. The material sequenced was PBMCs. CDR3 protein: CAISANGVNTEAFF. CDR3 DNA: TGTGCCATCAGTGCTAACGGGGTGAACACTGAAGCTTTCTTT.